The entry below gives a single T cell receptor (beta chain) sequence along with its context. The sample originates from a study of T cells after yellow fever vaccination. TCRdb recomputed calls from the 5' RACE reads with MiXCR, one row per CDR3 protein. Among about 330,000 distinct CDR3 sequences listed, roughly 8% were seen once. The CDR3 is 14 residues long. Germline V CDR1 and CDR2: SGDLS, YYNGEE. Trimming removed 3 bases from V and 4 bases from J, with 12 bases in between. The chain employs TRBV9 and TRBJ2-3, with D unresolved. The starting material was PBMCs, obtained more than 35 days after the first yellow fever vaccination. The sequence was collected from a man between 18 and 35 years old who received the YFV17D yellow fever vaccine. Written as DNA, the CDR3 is TGTGCCAGCAGCGCCGCCCTTACATCAGATACGCAGTATTTT. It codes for CASSAALTSDTQYF.